Shown below are 11 T cell receptor beta chains from a single sample sequenced in a study of blood T cell repertoires in COVID-19 (dated by TCRdb to the early 2020s). Library construction relied on the immunoSEQ multiplex PCR assay. This immuneACCESS table, as held by TCRdb, lists in-frame sequences with V and J called but not all clones. Of the missing ones, under half trace to an unresolved V gene in checked studies; the others have no known cause. The sample table holds more than 250,000 clones, of which 92% were seen once. The top ten clonotypes cover 18% of the sample. Sequenced material: PBMCs or T cells enriched from blood (not recorded which). These receptors came from a woman aged 25 to 39 who had recovered from COVID-19.

This chain links TRBV4-3 with TRBJ1-5; unclear D gene. Germline V gene data show CDR1 as LGHNA and CDR2 as YSLEER. The CDR3 consists of 16 residues. V was cut by 0 bases and J by 2 bases, with 11 bases left in between. DNA for the CDR3: TGCGCCAGCAGCCAAGATATCGGGTCTGGCAATCAGCCCCAGCATTTT. Translated: CASSQDIGSGNQPQHF.

V gene TRBV7-9 combines with J gene TRBJ2-7; 7 nucleotides align to TRBD1. Germline V gives CDR1 SEHNR, CDR2 FQNEAQ (reference sequence). V trimming: 5 bases; J trimming: 6 bases; junction bases outside the gene matches: 10. The CDR3 is 14 residues long. The CDR3 loop is CASSLRQGLGEQYF. CDR3 bases: TGTGCCAGCAGCCTACGACAGGGCCTGGGCGAGCAGTACTTC.

The chain employs TRBV4-2 and TRBJ2-7; D possibly corresponds to TRBD2 (7 bases). This CDR3 contains 14 residues. The V end was cut by 0 bases, the J end by 4 bases, with 10 bases between. CDR1 LGHNA and CDR2 YNFKEQ come from the germline V gene. The CDR3 sequence: CASSQERGGYEQYF. The CDR3 DNA reads as TGTGCCAGCAGCCAAGAGAGGGGGGGGTACGAGCAGTACTTC.

This chain links TRBV14 with TRBJ2-1; 9 bases align to TRBD2. With 3 bases clipped from V and 7 bases from J, the junction kept 7 bases outside the gene matches. The germline V gene encodes CDR1 SGHDN and CDR2 FVKESK. The CDR3 extends over 15 amino acids. The CDR3 loop is CASSQRGGPMNEQFF. The CDR3 DNA follows: TGTGCCAGCAGCCAGCGGGGGGGGCCCATGAATGAGCAGTTCTTC.

The chain combines TRBV7-9 with TRBJ1-1, with a possible D match to TRBD1 (5 bases). This CDR3 is built from 13 residues. V gave up 5 bases and J gave up 4 bases, with 11 bases separating them. CDR1 and CDR2 from the germline V gene are SEHNR and FQNEAQ (reference sequence). The chain's CDR3 is CASSPGGSTEAFF. The CDR3 DNA follows: TGTGCCAGCAGCCCCGGGGGGTCCACTGAAGCTTTCTTT.

The V and J genes are TRBV7-9 and TRBJ2-2; 10 positions agree with TRBD2. Looked up from germline, CDR1 is SEHNR and CDR2 is FQNEAQ (reference sequence). The V gene end was trimmed by 5 bases and the J gene end by 4 bases; junction bases not matched to a gene: 4. This CDR3 contains 15 residues. The CDR3 reads CASSPPSGSTGELFF. As DNA, the CDR3 is TGTGCCAGCAGCCCGCCTAGCGGGAGCACCGGGGAGCTGTTTTTT. Filled out from reference TRBV7-9 and TRBJ2-2, the complete variable domain reads DTGVSQNPRHKITKRGQNVTFRCDPISEHNRLYWYRQTLGQGPEFLTYFQNEAQLEKSRLLSDRFSAERPKGSFSTLEIQRTEQGDSAMYLCASSPPSGSTGELFFGEGSRLTVL.

The chain carries TRBV28 and TRBJ1-1; the match to TRBD1 covers 7 bases. The CDR3 totals 15 residues. Germline assignment: CDR1 MDHEN and CDR2 SYDVKM. V lost 5 bases and J lost 6; bases outside the gene matches: 12. CDR3 bases: TGTGCCAGCAGTGCCTTGACAGGGCTTGCCTCTGAAGCTTTCTTT. Its protein product is CASSALTGLASEAFF. Drawing the rest from reference TRBV28 and TRBJ1-1, the complete variable domain is DVKVTQSSRYLVKRTGEKVFLECVQDMDHENMFWYRQDPGLGLRLIYFSYDVKMKEKGDIPEGYSVSREKKERFSLILESASTNQTSMYLCASSALTGLASEAFFGQGTRLTVV.

V is TRBV28 and J is TRBJ1-1; D gene unclear. V gave up 7 bases and J gave up 6 bases, with 15 bases separating them. The CDR3 is 13 amino acids. CDR1 is MDHEN and CDR2 is SYDVKM in the germline V gene. The CDR3 sequence is CASTYAIGAEAFF. CDR3 bases: TGTGCCAGCACATATGCCATAGGAGCTGAAGCTTTCTTT. Full variable domain (outside the CDR3, taken from reference TRBV28 and TRBJ1-1): DVKVTQSSRYLVKRTGEKVFLECVQDMDHENMFWYRQDPGLGLRLIYFSYDVKMKEKGDIPEGYSVSREKKERFSLILESASTNQTSMYLCASTYAIGAEAFFGQGTRLTVV.

The chain uses TRBV9 and TRBJ2-2; TRBD1 matches at 9 bases. The V gene end was trimmed by 4 bases and the J gene end by 5 bases; junction bases not matched to a gene: 15. The CDR3 is 18 residues long. The V gene's germline CDR1 is SGDLS and CDR2 YYNGEE. As DNA, the CDR3 is TGTGCCAGCAGCCCCCTCTCTCCGGGACAGGGTATGACCGGGGAGCTGTTTTTT. It yields the protein CASSPLSPGQGMTGELFF. The variable domain in full, with the rest retrieved from reference TRBV9 and TRBJ2-2, is DSGVTQTPKHLITATGQRVTLRCSPRSGDLSVYWYQQSLDQGLQFLIQYYNGEERAKGNILERFSAQQFPDLHSELNLSSLELGDSALYFCASSPLSPGQGMTGELFFGEGSRLTVL.

The J gene is TRBJ2-1, the V gene TRBV11-3; D call uncertain. Germline loops: CDR1 SGHNT, CDR2 YENEEA. Trimming took off 1 base at V and 10 bases at J, with 11 bases between the two ends. There are 13 residues in the CDR3. CDR3 in amino acids: CASSLGGPAEQFF. DNA of the CDR3: TGTGCCAGCAGCTTAGGCGGCCCCGCGGAGCAGTTCTTC.

About this clone itself: At one end the junction does not follow the germline gene, possibly because of a read error. The V call is TRBV18, the J call TRBJ1-2, with 7 bases identical to TRBD1. The length of the CDR3 is 15 residues. Germline V CDR1 and CDR2: KGHSH, LQKENI. CDR3 in DNA: TGTGCCAGCTCACAGGGGACAGATCCTAAGTATGGCTACACCTTC. This gives the protein CASSQGTDPKYGYTF.